This entry concerns a single T cell receptor (beta chain). This clone showed up just a few times. It lacks a known antigen. The junction does not match germline at one end; this may be a read error. The CDR3, from cysteine to phenylalanine, totals 14 residues. The only DNA kept is the CDR3, 42 bases in frame from the first base. CDR1 is given as SSHAT and CDR2 as FNYEAQ, both from the germline V gene (reference sequence). Aliquots of 500,000 cells were frozen in DMSO/FBS in liquid nitrogen, and a single aliquot per fraction was used for sequencing. Every one of the 30 study patients had an endoscopy and a small intestinal biopsy. Lamina propria cells were released by collagenase digestion of the biopsy tissue left over after intraepithelial cell isolation. The Qiagen DNeasy blood extraction kit was used to extract genomic DNA from the frozen unsorted cell fractions. This sample was taken from a study of coeliac disease (dated by TCRdb to 2022 to 2024). Background on the whole study: Each coeliac patient fell into one of three classes: newly diagnosed active disease, refractory coeliac disease type I, or disease kept under control by a gluten-free diet. Because high-resolution HLA typing was not available, biased TRBV7-2 usage was examined as a proof of principle. The study set out to describe the TR repertoires of small intestinal T cells in active coeliac disease, refractory type I coeliac disease, and coeliac disease treated with a gluten-free diet. The study applied next-generation sequencing of rearranged TRB and TRG CDR3 regions to small intestinal lymphocyte fractions from coeliac and non-coeliac patients. A total of some 30 patients took part in the full study: about 22 had serologically confirmed coeliac disease and 8 were controls with non-small intestinal disorders. TRB sequencing worked for samples from 27 to 35 subjects, and these included 24 paired bulk unsorted intraepithelial and lamina propria cell samples.

Library construction relied on the immunoSEQ multiplex PCR assay. In a multiplexed PCR, the TR loci were amplified; reverse primers were designed against J gene segments, whereas forward primers were designed against V gene segments. Amplified CDR3 regions were sequenced on the Illumina HiSeq System. Processing in the source paper ran as follows. Closely related reads were merged by a nearest-neighbour algorithm to remove PCR and sequencing errors and to collapse the data into unique sequences. Two measures summarised the repertoires: clonality, and T cell density, defined as TR molecules per amount of genomic DNA input. Public TRs were defined as CDR3 amino acid sequences in at least 80% of unsorted samples, then tested for differential abundance between coeliac and control samples. Each lamina propria sample was queried against a list of a few hundred published gliadin-specific TRB sequences. Kruskal-Wallis tests followed by Dunn post-tests were used to test for differences in clonality and density between disease groups. TCRdb stores this immuneACCESS table with in-frame sequences only. Part of the clones is absent; in the studies checked, under half of the shortfall reflects unresolved V genes, and no reason is known for the rest. That table is the source of V, J and clone size, and D and trimming were worked out from the DNA. This sample gives thousands of clones in total; around 68% of them show up just once. Clones ranked in the top ten supply 15% to 25% of the sample.

The paper as a whole reports these results and caveats: In the authors' view, the approach was unsuitable for unbiased detection of gliadin-specific T cells, since gliadin-specific T cells are scarce and rarely shared between patients. Published gliadin-specific TRB sequences were found in about 55% of the 18 coeliac lamina propria samples but in only 1 of 6 controls. TRB repertoires were largely private; most amino acid sequences were unique to one sample, and V-gene usage did not differ significantly by disease group. Cross-contamination between compartments was possible, because separating intraepithelial cells from lamina propria cells did not produce high-purity fractions. Active coeliac intraepithelial and lamina propria samples had lower TRB and TRG repertoire clonality than controls, suggesting that diverse T cells were recruited.

The material sequenced was lymphocytes from the gut lamina propria. The sample's cell subset or site label, decoded: lamina propria cell (LPC) fraction of small intestinal biopsy. The chain is made from TRBV7-7 and TRBJ2-2; the D gene is possibly TRBD1, with 5 bases matching. The source of this sequence is a man aged 55 to 69 with celiac disease on a gluten-free diet. The DNA reads as follows: TGTGCTAGCAGCTCCGGACATCTCACCGGGGAGCTGTTTTTT. It encodes CASSSGHLTGELFF.